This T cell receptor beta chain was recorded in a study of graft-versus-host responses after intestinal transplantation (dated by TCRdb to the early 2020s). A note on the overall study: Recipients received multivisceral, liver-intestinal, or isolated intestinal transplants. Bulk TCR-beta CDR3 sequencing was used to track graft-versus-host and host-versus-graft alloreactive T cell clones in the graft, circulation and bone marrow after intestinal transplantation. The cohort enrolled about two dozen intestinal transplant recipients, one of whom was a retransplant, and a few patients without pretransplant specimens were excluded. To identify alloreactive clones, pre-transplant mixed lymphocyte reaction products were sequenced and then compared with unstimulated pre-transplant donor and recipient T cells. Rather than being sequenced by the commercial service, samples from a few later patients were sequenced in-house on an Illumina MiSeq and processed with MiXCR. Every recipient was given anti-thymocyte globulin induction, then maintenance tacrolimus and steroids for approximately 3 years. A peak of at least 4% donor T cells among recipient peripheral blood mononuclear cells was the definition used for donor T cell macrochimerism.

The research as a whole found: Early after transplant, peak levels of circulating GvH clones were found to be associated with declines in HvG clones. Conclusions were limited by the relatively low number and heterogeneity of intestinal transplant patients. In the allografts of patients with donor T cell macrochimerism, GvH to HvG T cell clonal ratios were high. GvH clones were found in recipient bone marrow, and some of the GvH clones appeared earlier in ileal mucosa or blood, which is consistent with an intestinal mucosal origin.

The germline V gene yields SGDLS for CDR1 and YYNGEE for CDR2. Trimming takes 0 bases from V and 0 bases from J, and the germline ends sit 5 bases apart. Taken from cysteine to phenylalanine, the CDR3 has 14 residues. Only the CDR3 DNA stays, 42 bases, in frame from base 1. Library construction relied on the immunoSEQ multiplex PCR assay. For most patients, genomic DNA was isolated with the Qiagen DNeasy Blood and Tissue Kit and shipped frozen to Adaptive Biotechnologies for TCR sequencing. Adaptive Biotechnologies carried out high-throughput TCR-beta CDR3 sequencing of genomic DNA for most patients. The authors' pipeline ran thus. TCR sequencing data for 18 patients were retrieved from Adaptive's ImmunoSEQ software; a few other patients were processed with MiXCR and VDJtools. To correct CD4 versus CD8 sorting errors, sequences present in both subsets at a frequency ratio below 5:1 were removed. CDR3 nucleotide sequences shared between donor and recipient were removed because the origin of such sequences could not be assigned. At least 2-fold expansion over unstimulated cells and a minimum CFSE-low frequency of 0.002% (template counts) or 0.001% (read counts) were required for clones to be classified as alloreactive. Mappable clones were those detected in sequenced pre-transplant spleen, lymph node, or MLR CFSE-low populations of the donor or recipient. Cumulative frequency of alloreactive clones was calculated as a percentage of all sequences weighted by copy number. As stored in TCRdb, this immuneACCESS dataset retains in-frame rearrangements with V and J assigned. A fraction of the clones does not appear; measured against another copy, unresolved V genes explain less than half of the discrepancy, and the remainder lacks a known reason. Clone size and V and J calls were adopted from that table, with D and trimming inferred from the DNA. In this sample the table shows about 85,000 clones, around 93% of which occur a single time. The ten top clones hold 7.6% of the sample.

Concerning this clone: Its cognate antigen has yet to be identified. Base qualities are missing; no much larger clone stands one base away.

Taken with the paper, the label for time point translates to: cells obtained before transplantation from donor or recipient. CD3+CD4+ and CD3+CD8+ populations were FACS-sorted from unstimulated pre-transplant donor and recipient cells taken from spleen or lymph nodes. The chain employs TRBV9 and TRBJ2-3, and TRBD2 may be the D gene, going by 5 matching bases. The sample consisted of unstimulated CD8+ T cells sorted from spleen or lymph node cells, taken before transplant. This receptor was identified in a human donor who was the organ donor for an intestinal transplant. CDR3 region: CASSVGGSTDTQYF. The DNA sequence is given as TGTGCCAGCAGCGTAGGCGGGAGCACAGATACGCAGTATTTT.